This T cell receptor beta chain came from a study of T cell responses to AZD1222 COVID-19 vaccine. This clone was found a few times. The antigen remains unidentified. Profiled with immunoSEQ multiplex PCR; TCRdb holds only in-frame clones, not every one. The table records 95,000 to 150,000 clones, 70% to 85% of them present only once. Study results and limitations: The study found vaccine-associated CD4 TCRs spanning spike, dominant at 160-218 and 743-854.

Here the sequenced sample was peripheral blood, taken on day 0 of AZD1222 vaccination. This TCR was sampled from an adult in good health.

In DNA form, the CDR3 reads TGTGCCAGCAGCTACGGACAGGGCAACTATGGCTACACCTTC. It encodes CASSYGQGNYGYTF. The rearrangement uses TRBV28 and TRBJ1-2; TRBD1 matches at 8 bases. CDR3 size: 14 residues. Germline V CDR1 and CDR2: MDHEN, SYDVKM. Trimming removed 6 bases from V and 2 bases from J; junction bases left unmatched: 5.